Shown below are 28 T cell receptor beta chains from a single sample sequenced in a study of human T cells and chemical hapten exposure. TCRdb reanalysed the RACE reads using MiXCR and keeps one entry per CDR3 protein. The sample yields about 380,000 distinct CDR3 sequences, about 6% seen once. The time point: patch test 2, 6 weeks after DPC sensitization. Treatment in this sample: therapeutic diphenylcyclopropenone sensitization with weekly scalp DPC. The material sequenced was whole blood, taken in connection with sensitization to the hapten diphenylcyclopropenone (DPC). The receptor set was obtained from a woman aged 18 to 35 with alopecia areata. Some clones in this sample may be carry-over from other donors' samples.

The chain recombines TRBV18 with TRBJ2-6; the D gene could be TRBD1 or TRBD2 (5 bases each). From germline, CDR1 is KGHSH and CDR2 LQKENI. The CDR3 sequence is 14 residues long. CDR3 in amino acids: CAVGRDSGANVLTF. CDR3 sequence (DNA): TGTGCTGTGGGACGGGACTCTGGGGCCAACGTCCTGACTTTC.

The chain recombines TRBV13 with TRBJ1-3; TRBD1 agrees at 9 bases. Germline CDR1 is PRHDT and CDR2 is FYEKMQ (reference sequence). The CDR3 loop spans 15 amino acids. Trimming removed 8 bases from V and 2 bases from J; junction bases left unmatched: 7. CDR3 coding DNA: TGTGCCAGCGGCCCCCGGGACAGGGCTGGAAACACCATATATTTT. Translating gives CASGPRDRAGNTIYF.

The table lists this clonotype with a few counts. The chain combines TRBV4-2 with TRBJ2-2; D is perhaps TRBD1 (5 bases). Germline values: CDR1 LGHNA, CDR2 YNFKEQ. This CDR3 has 17 residues. Trimming pared 0 bases from V and 0 bases from J, leaving 11 bases between. The CDR3 loop is CASSQDLQGPNTGELFF. The DNA for the CDR3 is TGTGCCAGCAGCCAAGATCTGCAGGGCCCGAACACCGGGGAGCTGTTTTTT.

In this sample, this clonotype turned up many times. Here the CDR3 DNA reads TGCAGCGTTGAAGACGTGGACAGAACTAATGAAAAACTGTTTTTT. Protein product: CSVEDVDRTNEKLFF. The chain uses TRBV29-1 and TRBJ1-4; D possibly corresponds to TRBD1 (6 bases). This CDR3 spans 15 amino acids. The V end was cut by 0 bases, the J end by 1 base, with 9 bases between. Per the germline V gene, CDR1 is SQVTM and CDR2 is ANQGSEA.

This clonotype was observed many times. CDR3 sequence (DNA): TGTGCCAGCAGCCAAGTTCTATCGGGCGGGGGAAGCACAGATACGCAGTATTTT. Residues: CASSQVLSGGGSTDTQYF. V and J are TRBV3-1 and TRBJ2-3; 7 bases are shared with TRBD2. The ends lost 1 base at V and 0 bases at J; junction bases unmatched: 10. The CDR3 loop spans 18 amino acids. CDR1 LGHDT and CDR2 YNNKEL come from the germline V gene (reference sequence).

This clonotype was seen a handful of times. A much larger clone sits a single nucleotide away, making a read error possible. CDR3 nucleotides: TGTGACAGCAGCTCGGGGGCGATCTACGAGCAGTACTTC. Protein: CDSSSGAIYEQYF. The rearrangement joins TRBV6-2 or TRBV6-3 to TRBJ2-7; D may correspond to TRBD1 or TRBD2 (6 bases each). The V gene's germline CDR1 is MNHEY and CDR2 SVGEGT. The CDR3 is 13 residues long.

This clonotype was counted ten times or more. V gene TRBV29-1 combines with J gene TRBJ1-1; D remains ambiguous. Germline V gene data show CDR1 as SQVTM and CDR2 as ANQGSEA. The CDR3 extends over 15 amino acids. Between the trimmed V and J ends, which lost 5 bases and 4 bases, there was a span of 20 bases. Here the CDR3 DNA reads TGCAGCGTTAATATCGGTCCGACACTGGCCACTGAAGCTTTCTTT. It specifies CSVNIGPTLATEAFF.

The rearrangement joins TRBV21-1 to TRBJ2-1; TRBD2 was called by the table and not checked on the DNA. TRBV21-1 is annotated as a pseudogene. The CDR3 is 15 amino acids. CDR3 nucleotide sequence: TGTGCCAGCAGCAAAGCGACTAGCGGGGACAATGAGCAGTTCTTC. Residues: CASSKATSGDNEQFF.

This clonotype was picked up a small number of times. The chain joins TRBV4-2 to TRBJ1-3; no clear D. Trimming shortened V by 0 bases and J by 4 bases, and 10 bases separated the two germline ends. In germline, CDR1 is LGHNA, CDR2 YNFKEQ. The CDR3 is 15 residues long. As DNA, the CDR3 is TGTGCCAGCAGCCAAGAATCGGGAGGCGGAAACACCATATATTTT. Its translation: CASSQESGGGNTIYF.

This chain connects TRBV7-8 to TRBJ1-5, with 11 nucleotides matching TRBD1. CDR1 is SGHVS and CDR2 is FQNEAQ in the germline V gene. J gave up 3 bases and V 5 bases, and 6 bases lay outside the gene matches. This CDR3 is 16 amino acids long. The CDR3 bases are TGTGCCAGCAGCCCCGGGACAGGGGGATTCAATCAGCCCCAGCATTTT. Encoded protein: CASSPGTGGFNQPQHF. Using reference TRBV7-8 and TRBJ1-5 for the parts outside the CDR3, the full variable domain is GAGVSQSPRYKVAKRGQDVALRCDPISGHVSLFWYQQALGQGPEFLTYFQNEAQLDKSGLPSDRFFAERPEGSVSTLKIQRTQQEDSAVYLCASSPGTGGFNQPQHFGDGTRLSIL.

The sample holds many counts of this clonotype. J is TRBJ1-6 and V is TRBV6-5; no firm D call. The CDR3 has 15 amino acids. Trimming removed 2 bases at V and 8 bases at J, with 13 bases between. Per germline, CDR1 MNHEY and CDR2 SVGAGI. The CDR3 protein is CASSYSGFEDSPLHF. CDR3 bases: TGTGCCAGCAGTTACAGCGGTTTTGAGGATTCACCCCTCCACTTT.

This clonotype counts as medium-sized (0.01 to 0.1%). The V and J genes are TRBV5-6 and TRBJ1-1, with TRBD1 as a possible D gene (5 bases). This CDR3 spans 12 amino acids. The germline gives CDR1 SGHDT, CDR2 YYEEEE. Trimming removed 1 base at V and 5 bases at J, with 6 bases between. The CDR3 protein is CASSLRGTEAFF. CDR3 bases: TGTGCCAGCAGCTTGAGGGGTACTGAAGCTTTCTTT.

The chain has TRBV9 and TRBJ2-3; D gene unclear. Trimming stripped 0 bases from V and 2 bases from J, with 7 bases between. The CDR3 has 14 residues. Per germline, CDR1 SGDLS and CDR2 YYNGEE. DNA of the CDR3: TGTGCCAGCAGCGTAGAAAAGACCACAGATACGCAGTATTTT. Its translation: CASSVEKTTDTQYF.

This clonotype was counted a few times. The chain recombines TRBV7-3 with TRBJ2-1; the match to TRBD1 covers 11 bases. The CDR3 is made up of 16 amino acids. Losses at the gene ends were 1 base for V and 7 bases for J; bases not matched to a gene: 6. Germline CDR1 SGHTA, CDR2 FQGTGA. The chain's CDR3 is CASSLMGTGGSNEQFF. CDR3 coding DNA: TGTGCCAGCAGCTTAATGGGGACAGGGGGATCTAATGAGCAGTTCTTC. The full variable domain, its missing parts supplied by reference TRBV7-3 and TRBJ2-1, is GAGVSQTPSNKVTEKGKYVELRCDPISGHTALYWYRQSLGQGPEFLIYFQGTGAADDSGLPNDRFFAVRPEGSVSTLKIQRTERGDSAVYLCASSLMGTGGSNEQFFGPGTRLTVL.

This chain connects TRBV6-2 or TRBV6-3 to TRBJ2-7; D ambiguous. The CDR3 is 13 amino acids. The germline V gene has CDR1 MNHEY and CDR2 SVGEGT. Between the trimmed V and J ends, which lost 0 bases and 6 bases, there was a span of 9 bases. CDR3 in DNA: TGTGCCAGCAGTTACTCCCCCGTCGGCGAGCAGTACTTC. Its protein is CASSYSPVGEQYF.

The sample holds many counts of this clonotype. The chain recombines TRBV12-3 or TRBV12-4 with TRBJ1-1; D gene unclear. This CDR3 has 13 amino acids. The germline V and J ends were trimmed by 5 bases and 5 bases, with 12 bases remaining between them. The CDR3 DNA reads as TGTGCCAGCAGTCCCTCCGTCGGTACTGAAGCTTTCTTT. Protein product: CASSPSVGTEAFF.

At least ten counts were recorded for this clonotype. V and J are TRBV7-2 and TRBJ2-7; 9 nucleotides line up with TRBD1. The germline gives CDR1 SGHTA, CDR2 FQGNSA. This CDR3 is built from 16 residues. Trimming cost V 3 bases and J 0 bases; bases outside gene matches: 6. DNA for the CDR3: TGTGCCAGCAGCTTTTCCGGACAGGGGAGCTCCTACGAGCAGTACTTC. Amino acids: CASSFSGQGSSYEQYF. The whole variable domain, remainder taken from reference TRBV7-2 and TRBJ2-7, is GAGVSQSPSNKVTEKGKDVELRCDPISGHTALYWYRQSLGQGLEFLIYFQGNSAPDKSGLPSDRFSAERTGGSVSTLTIQRTQQEDSAVYLCASSFSGQGSSYEQYFGPGTRLTVT.

The chain links TRBV28 to TRBJ2-3; TRBD1 aligns across 7 bases. Trimming removed 3 bases from V and 3 bases from J; junction bases left unmatched: 9. Looked up from germline, CDR1 is MDHEN and CDR2 is SYDVKM. This CDR3 region has 16 residues. This chain's CDR3 is CASSFDRVQRTDTQYF. The CDR3 DNA reads as TGTGCCAGCAGTTTCGACAGGGTGCAGAGGACAGATACGCAGTATTTT. The whole variable domain, remainder taken from reference TRBV28 and TRBJ2-3, is DVKVTQSSRYLVKRTGEKVFLECVQDMDHENMFWYRQDPGLGLRLIYFSYDVKMKEKGDIPEGYSVSREKKERFSLILESASTNQTSMYLCASSFDRVQRTDTQYFGPGTRLTVL.

V is TRBV27 and J is TRBJ1-5, with D maybe TRBD1 (5 bases). The V gene lost 3 bases and the J gene lost 0 bases, with 9 bases spanning the gap. This CDR3 comprises 15 residues. Germline V gene sequence: CDR1 MNHEY, CDR2 SMNVEV (reference sequence). CDR3 loop: CASSLMGVSNQPQHF. Here the CDR3 DNA reads TGTGCCAGCAGTTTGATGGGGGTTAGCAATCAGCCCCAGCATTTT.

This clonotype was seen repeatedly, ten times or more. The chain combines TRBV4-1 with TRBJ1-1; the match to TRBD1 covers 11 bases. The germline gives CDR1 MGHRA, CDR2 YSYEKL. J gave up 1 base and V 5 bases, and 12 bases lay outside the gene matches. The CDR3 extends over 18 amino acids. This CDR3 reads CASSRRTGGHDSNTEAFF. The CDR3 DNA follows: TGCGCCAGCAGCAGAAGGACAGGGGGCCACGATTCGAACACTGAAGCTTTCTTT.

This clonotype came up many times. The rearrangement joins TRBV20-1 to TRBJ2-1, with 13 bases identical to TRBD2. Germline V gives CDR1 DFQATT, CDR2 SNEGSKA (reference sequence). The J segment lost 1 base and the V segment lost 3 bases, leaving 9 bases of the junction unmatched. The CDR3 consists of 18 residues. The CDR3 loop reads CSARTGTSGAGSYNEQFF. The CDR3 bases are TGCAGTGCTAGGACAGGGACTAGCGGGGCAGGTTCCTACAATGAGCAGTTCTTC.

This clonotype has just a few counts. J is TRBJ2-7 and V is TRBV6-5; no definite D call. This CDR3 has 11 residues. Germline loops: CDR1 MNHEY, CDR2 SVGAGI. V was shortened by 6 bases and J by 3 bases, with 6 bases between the two germline ends. The CDR3 reads CASRENYEQYF. The CDR3 region has the DNA TGTGCCAGCAGAGAGAACTACGAGCAGTACTTC.

This clonotype has a count of ten or more. V gene TRBV12-5 combines with J gene TRBJ1-5; D may be TRBD1 (5 bases). CDR3 size: 16 residues. V was pared by 0 bases and J by 4 bases, with 13 bases between. Germline V gives CDR1 LGHNT, CDR2 FRNRAP. CDR3 sequence reads: CASGLVVGVGNQPQHF. The CDR3 coding sequence is TGTGCTAGTGGTTTGGTAGTGGGGGTCGGTAATCAGCCCCAGCATTTT.

The table lists this clonotype with many counts. The V call is TRBV5-1, the J call TRBJ1-1; D might be TRBD1 (5 bases). In germline, CDR1 is SGHRS, CDR2 YFSETQ. The CDR3 totals 13 residues. The V gene lost 4 bases and the J gene lost 7 bases, with 14 bases spanning the gap. The CDR3 loop reads CASSGGGNNEAFF. The CDR3, as DNA: TGCGCCAGCAGCGGGGGAGGGAATAATGAAGCTTTCTTT.

About this clonotype: A much larger clone sits a single nucleotide away, making a read error possible. This chain links TRBV12-5 with TRBJ2-7, with D perhaps matching TRBD1 (5 bases). Germline values: CDR1 LGHNT, CDR2 FRNRAP. The CDR3 extends over 14 amino acids. The DNA for the CDR3 is TGTGCTAGTTGTTTGGTACCCAGGGCCAACGAGCAGTACTTC. It specifies CASCLVPRANEQYF.

This clonotype has only a few counts. V gene TRBV20-1 combines with J gene TRBJ1-5; 9 positions agree with TRBD1. Germline CDR1 DFQATT, CDR2 SNEGSKA (reference sequence). This CDR3 contains 15 residues. V lost 2 bases to trimming and J lost 1 base; unmatched junction nucleotides: 3. The CDR3 DNA follows: TGCAGTGCTAGAAAACAGGGGGCCAGCAATCAGCCCCAGCATTTT. This gives the protein CSARKQGASNQPQHF.

This clonotype appeared a few times. The chain carries TRBV20-1 and TRBJ1-6; TRBD1 aligns across 8 bases. There are 13 residues in the CDR3. J gave up 11 bases and V 6 bases, and 9 bases lay outside the gene matches. Germline V gene sequence: CDR1 DFQATT, CDR2 SNEGSKA (reference sequence). Here the CDR3 reads CSAPEDREAPLHF. The CDR3 coding sequence is TGCAGTGCCCCCGAGGACAGGGAGGCACCCCTCCACTTT.

This clonotype was counted ten times or more. This chain connects TRBV20-1 to TRBJ1-1; TRBD1 agrees at 9 bases. Germline values: CDR1 DFQATT, CDR2 SNEGSKA (reference sequence). The V segment lost 5 bases and the J segment 6 bases; nucleotides outside the gene matches: 4. This CDR3 has 12 residues. CDR3 sequence reads: CSAPGTGPEAFF. CDR3 sequence (DNA): TGCAGTGCTCCCGGGACAGGGCCTGAAGCTTTCTTT.